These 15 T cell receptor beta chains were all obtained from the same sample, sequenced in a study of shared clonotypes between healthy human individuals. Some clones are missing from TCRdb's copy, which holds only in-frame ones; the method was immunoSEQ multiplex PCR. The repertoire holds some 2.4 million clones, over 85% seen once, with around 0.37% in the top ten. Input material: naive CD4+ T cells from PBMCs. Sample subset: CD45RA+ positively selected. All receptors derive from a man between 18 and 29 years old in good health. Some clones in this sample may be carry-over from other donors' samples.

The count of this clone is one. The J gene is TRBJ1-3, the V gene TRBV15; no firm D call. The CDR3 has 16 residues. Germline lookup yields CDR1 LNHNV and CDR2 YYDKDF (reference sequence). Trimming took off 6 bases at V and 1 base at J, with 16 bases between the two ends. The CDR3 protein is CATSPQPRNSGNTIYF. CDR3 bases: TGTGCCACCAGTCCTCAGCCCAGGAATTCTGGAAACACCATATATTTT.

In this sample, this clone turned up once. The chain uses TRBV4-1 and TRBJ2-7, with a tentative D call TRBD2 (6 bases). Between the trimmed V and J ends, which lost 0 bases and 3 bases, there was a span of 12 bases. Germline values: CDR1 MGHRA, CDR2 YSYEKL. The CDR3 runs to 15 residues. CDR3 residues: CASSQDEGRDYEQYF. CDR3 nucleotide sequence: TGCGCCAGCAGCCAAGATGAAGGGCGGGACTACGAGCAGTACTTC.

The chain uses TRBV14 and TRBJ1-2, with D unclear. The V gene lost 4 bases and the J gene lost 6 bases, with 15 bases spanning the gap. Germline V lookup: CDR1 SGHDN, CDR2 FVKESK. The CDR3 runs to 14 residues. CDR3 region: CASSLSGYRDGYTF. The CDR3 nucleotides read TGTGCCAGCAGCCTCTCTGGATACCGGGATGGCTACACCTTC.

The CDR3 region has the DNA TGTGCCAGCAGTTTATACCCGTCGGCCAGCTCCTACAATGAGCAGTTCTTC. Translated: CASSLYPSASSYNEQFF. This chain uses TRBV27 with TRBJ2-1; D is unclear. Germline V lookup: CDR1 MNHEY, CDR2 SMNVEV (reference sequence). Deletions cut 1 base from V and 0 bases from J, with 13 bases between. This CDR3 comprises 17 residues.

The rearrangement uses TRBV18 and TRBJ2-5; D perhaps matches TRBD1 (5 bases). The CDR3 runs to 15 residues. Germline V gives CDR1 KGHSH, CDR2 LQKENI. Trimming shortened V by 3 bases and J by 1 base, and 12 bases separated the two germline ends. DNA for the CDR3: TGTGCCAGCTCACCTCCACCCAGGGTCCAAGAGACCCAGTACTTC. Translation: CASSPPPRVQETQYF.

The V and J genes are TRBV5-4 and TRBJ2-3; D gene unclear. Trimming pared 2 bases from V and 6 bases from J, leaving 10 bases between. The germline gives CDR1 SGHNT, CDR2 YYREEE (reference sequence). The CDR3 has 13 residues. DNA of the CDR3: TGTGCCAGCAGCTTTTTAGGGATGGATACGCAGTATTTT. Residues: CASSFLGMDTQYF.

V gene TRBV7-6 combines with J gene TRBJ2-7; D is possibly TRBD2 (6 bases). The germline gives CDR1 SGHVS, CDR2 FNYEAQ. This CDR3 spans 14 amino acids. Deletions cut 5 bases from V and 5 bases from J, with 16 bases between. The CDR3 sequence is CASSPLWGVDEQYF. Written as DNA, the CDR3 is TGTGCCAGCAGCCCTCTGTGGGGGGTCGACGAGCAGTACTTC.

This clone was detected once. As DNA, the CDR3 is TGTGCCAGCAGCTTAGGGACGTCACGGTTCTTC. This gives the protein CASSLGTSRFF. The chain joins TRBV11-2 to TRBJ2-1; D gene uncertain. V was shortened by 1 base and J by 15 bases, with 10 bases between the two germline ends. Per germline, CDR1 SGHAT and CDR2 FQNNGV. The CDR3 has 11 residues.

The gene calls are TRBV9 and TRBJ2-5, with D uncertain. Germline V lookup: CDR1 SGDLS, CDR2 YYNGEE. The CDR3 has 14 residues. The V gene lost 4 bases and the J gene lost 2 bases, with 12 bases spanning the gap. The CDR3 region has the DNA TGTGCCAGCAGCTCCCGACTGGTACAAGAGACCCAGTACTTC. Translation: CASSSRLVQETQYF.

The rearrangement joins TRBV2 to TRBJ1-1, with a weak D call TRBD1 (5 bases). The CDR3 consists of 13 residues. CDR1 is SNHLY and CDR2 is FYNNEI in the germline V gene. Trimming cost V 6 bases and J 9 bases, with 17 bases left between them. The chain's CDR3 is CASRAGPGVKAFF. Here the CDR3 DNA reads TGTGCCAGCAGGGCGGGGCCCGGGGTGAAAGCTTTCTTT.

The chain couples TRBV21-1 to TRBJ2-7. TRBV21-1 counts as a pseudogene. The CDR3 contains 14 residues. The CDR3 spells CASIGRRTRYEQYF. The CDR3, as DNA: TGTGCCAGCATAGGACGCCGGACCCGCTACGAGCAGTACTTC.

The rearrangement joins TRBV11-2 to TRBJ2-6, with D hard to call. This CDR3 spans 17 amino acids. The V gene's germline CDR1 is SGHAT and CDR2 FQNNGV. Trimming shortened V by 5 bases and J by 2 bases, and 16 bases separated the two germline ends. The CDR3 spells CASSPVGIGPGANVLTF. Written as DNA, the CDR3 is TGTGCCAGCAGCCCCGTAGGGATAGGTCCTGGGGCCAACGTCCTGACTTTC.

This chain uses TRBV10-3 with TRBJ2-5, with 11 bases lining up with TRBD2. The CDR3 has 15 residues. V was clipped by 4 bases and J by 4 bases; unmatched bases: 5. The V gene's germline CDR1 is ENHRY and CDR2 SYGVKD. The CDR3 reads CAISGVAGGGETQYF. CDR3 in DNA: TGTGCCATCAGTGGAGTAGCGGGAGGGGGAGAGACCCAGTACTTC.

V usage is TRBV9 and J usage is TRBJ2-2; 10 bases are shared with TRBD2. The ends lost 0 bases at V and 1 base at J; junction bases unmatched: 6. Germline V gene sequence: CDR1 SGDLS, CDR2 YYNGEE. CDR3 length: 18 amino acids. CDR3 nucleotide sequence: TGTGCCAGCAGCGTAGTATCCACTAGCGGGAAGAACACCGGGGAGCTGTTTTTT. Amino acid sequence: CASSVVSTSGKNTGELFF.

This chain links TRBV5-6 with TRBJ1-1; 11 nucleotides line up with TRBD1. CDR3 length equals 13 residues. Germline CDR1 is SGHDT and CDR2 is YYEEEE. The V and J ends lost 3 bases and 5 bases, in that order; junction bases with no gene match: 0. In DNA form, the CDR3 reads TGTGCCAGCAGCTGGGACAGGGGGACTGAAGCTTTCTTT. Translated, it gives CASSWDRGTEAFF.